Below are 32 T cell receptor beta chains sequenced from a single sample in a study of blood T cell repertoires in COVID-19. Using immunoSEQ multiplex PCR, the repertoire was profiled, and TCRdb retains in-frame clones only, with some absent. Of some 250,000 clones listed, 70% to 90% are singletons. Material: peripheral blood. These receptors were collected from a woman in her thirties who had recovered from COVID-19.

The genes are TRBV4-3 and TRBJ2-3; no clear D. The germline V gene has CDR1 LGHNA and CDR2 YSLEER. This CDR3 contains 13 residues. V lost 0 bases and J lost 2, with 3 bases in between. The CDR3 sequence is CASSQDYTDTQYF. CDR3 bases: TGCGCCAGCAGCCAAGATTACACAGATACGCAGTATTTT.

This clone was counted between two and nine times. One junction end disagrees with the germline gene, perhaps due to a read error. The gene calls are TRBV24-1 and TRBJ2-1; D might be TRBD2 (5 bases). Germline V gene sequence: CDR1 KGHDR, CDR2 SFDVKD. This CDR3 has 14 amino acids. CDR3 in amino acids: CATSVLAAEVGQFF. The CDR3 nucleotides read TGTGCCACCAGTGTTTTGGCCGCGGAGGTTGGGCAGTTCTTC.

The rearrangement links TRBV7-3 to TRBJ2-5, with D possibly matching TRBD1 (6 bases). Germline V gene data show CDR1 as SGHTA and CDR2 as FQGTGA. V gave up 6 bases and J gave up 3 bases, with 11 bases separating them. The CDR3 is made up of 13 amino acids. In DNA form, the CDR3 reads TGTGCCAGCAGTCGAGGACAGAAAGAGACCCAGTACTTC. It yields the protein CASSRGQKETQYF.

This clone was observed at least ten times. V usage is TRBV18 and J usage is TRBJ2-3; D is undetermined. The ends were cut back, 3 bases at V and 0 bases at J, with 4 bases in the middle. The length of the CDR3 is 13 residues. The germline gives CDR1 KGHSH, CDR2 LQKENI. CDR3: CASSPTSTDTQYF. The CDR3 DNA reads as TGTGCCAGCTCACCCACTAGCACAGATACGCAGTATTTT.

The J gene is TRBJ2-5, the V gene TRBV7-9; maybe TRBD2 (5 bases). V gave up 4 bases and J gave up 2 bases, with 8 bases separating them. The CDR3 totals 13 residues. Germline lookup yields CDR1 SEHNR and CDR2 FQNEAQ (reference sequence). The CDR3 coding sequence is TGTGCCAGCAGCTCGGACTTACAAGAGACCCAGTACTTC. Its translation: CASSSDLQETQYF.

The V call is TRBV11-3, the J call TRBJ2-1, with TRBD2 matching 7 bases. The length of the CDR3 is 16 residues. The V and J ends lost 5 bases and 5 bases, in that order; junction bases with no gene match: 12. The germline CDR1 and CDR2 sequences are SGHNT and YENEEA. The CDR3 nucleotides are TGTGCCAGCAGCCTCTATAACCCGGGGGGTGACAATGAGCAGTTCTTC. It codes for CASSLYNPGGDNEQFF.

The chain has TRBV7-2 and TRBJ2-5; 8 positions match TRBD1. The CDR3 contains 15 residues. Germline V lookup: CDR1 SGHTA, CDR2 FQGNSA. V trimming: 2 bases; J trimming: 5 bases; junction bases outside the gene matches: 7. The CDR3 loop reads CASSLFPGGYETQYF. The CDR3 DNA reads as TGTGCCAGCAGCTTATTTCCAGGGGGCTATGAGACCCAGTACTTC.

The chain carries TRBV30 and TRBJ1-4; D ambiguous. Trimming took off 0 bases at V and 10 bases at J, with 15 bases between the two ends. Per the germline V gene, CDR1 is GTSNPN and CDR2 is SVGIG (reference sequence). The CDR3 consists of 14 residues. This CDR3 reads CAWSVLTVRGKLFF. In DNA, the CDR3 is TGTGCCTGGAGTGTTCTTACAGTACGGGGAAAACTGTTTTTT. Full variable domain (rest looked up from reference TRBV30 and TRBJ1-4): SQTIHQWPATLVQPVGSPLSLECTVEGTSNPNLYWYRQAAGRGLQLLFYSVGIGQISSEVPQNLSASRPQDRQFILSSKKLLLSDSGFYLCAWSVLTVRGKLFFGSGTQLSVL.

The chain couples TRBV3-1 (or the pseudogene TRBV3-2) to TRBJ1-1; D might be TRBD1 (5 bases). Trimming shortened V by 2 bases and J by 2 bases, and 9 bases separated the two germline ends. This CDR3 region has 14 residues. CDR1 and CDR2 (germline): LGHDT, YNNKEL (reference sequence). Written as DNA, the CDR3 is TGTGCCAGCAGCCAACCAGGACATAACACTGAAGCTTTCTTT. This encodes CASSQPGHNTEAFF.

The rearrangement joins TRBV10-1 to TRBJ1-1; 7 bases match TRBD1. J gave up 3 bases and V 6 bases, and 4 bases lay outside the gene matches. The CDR3 has 13 residues. Germline assignment: CDR1 WNHNN and CDR2 SYGVQD (reference sequence). CDR3 amino acids: CASRGQWDTEAFF. The CDR3 DNA reads TGCGCCAGCAGGGGACAGTGGGACACTGAAGCTTTCTTT.

V gene TRBV7-2 combines with J gene TRBJ2-1; 14 bases are shared with TRBD2. Trimming took 5 bases from V and 7 from J; bases not matched to a gene: 7. Germline-derived CDR1 and CDR2 are SGHTA and FQGNSA. This CDR3 region has 16 residues. This CDR3 reads CASSLWTSGGLNEQFF. CDR3 bases: TGTGCCAGCAGCCTCTGGACTAGCGGGGGGTTAAATGAGCAGTTCTTC.

The count of this clone is one. This chain links TRBV7-2 with TRBJ2-7; 8 nucleotides align to TRBD1. This CDR3 region has 17 residues. Germline V gene lookup returns CDR1 SGHTA and CDR2 FQGNSA. J lost 0 bases, V lost 3 bases, and 10 bases had no gene match. The DNA for the CDR3 is TGTGCCAGCAGCTTCATAGGTATAGGACAGGGCTCCTACGAGCAGTACTTC. The encoded protein is CASSFIGIGQGSYEQYF.

CDR3 loop: CASSQHHGEVYGYTF. The CDR3 nucleotides are TGCGCCAGCAGCCAACACCATGGGGAGGTCTATGGCTACACCTTC. The chain combines TRBV4-3 with TRBJ1-2; unclear D gene. The CDR3 consists of 15 residues. V was clipped by 2 bases and J by 4 bases, with 14 bases between them. Germline lookup yields CDR1 LGHNA and CDR2 YSLEER.

The chain uses TRBV14 and TRBJ2-5, with 8 bases that match TRBD2. This CDR3 comprises 16 residues. Trimming removed 3 bases from V and 4 bases from J; junction bases left unmatched: 10. Germline V CDR1 and CDR2: SGHDN, FVKESK. The CDR3 bases are TGTGCCAGCAGCCATGGTAGGGCGGGGGGCCCAGAGACCCAGTACTTC. Protein sequence: CASSHGRAGGPETQYF.

This clone came up once. Different DNA sequences within this sample yield the same CDR3. The rearrangement uses TRBV18 and TRBJ1-1, with 7 bases identical to TRBD1. The CDR3 spans 14 residues. Germline CDR1 is KGHSH and CDR2 is LQKENI. V lost 3 bases and J lost 0; bases outside the gene matches: 1. The CDR3 coding sequence is TGTGCCAGCTCACCGGGACAGTTGAACACTGAAGCTTTCTTT. Translation: CASSPGQLNTEAFF.

V and J are TRBV9 and TRBJ2-7, with 7 bases lining up with TRBD2. The junction had 1 base not matched to a gene; V was cut back by 1 base and J by 0 bases. This CDR3 has 14 amino acids. The germline CDR1 and CDR2 sequences are SGDLS and YYNGEE. This CDR3 is CASSVSGVSYEQYF. For the CDR3, the DNA is TGTGCCAGCAGCGTAAGCGGGGTCTCCTACGAGCAGTACTTC.

This clone has a single count. The chain joins TRBV6-2 or TRBV6-3 to TRBJ2-3; 10 nucleotides align to TRBD1. The germline CDR1 and CDR2 sequences are MNHEY and SVGEGT. The CDR3 extends over 14 amino acids. Trimming took 5 bases from V and 8 from J; bases not matched to a gene: 7. The CDR3 DNA sequence: TGTGCCAGCAGTCCACTCCGACAGGGGGCTACGCAGTATTTT. Translation gives CASSPLRQGATQYF.

The CDR3 DNA reads TGTGCCAGCAGCTCCTACCTAGCGGGGGGCCACAATGAGCAGTTCTTC. This sequence encodes CASSSYLAGGHNEQFF. This sequence joins TRBV13 and TRBJ2-1, with 11 bases lining up with TRBD2. Per the germline V gene, CDR1 is PRHDT and CDR2 is FYEKMQ (reference sequence). J gave up 5 bases and V 4 bases, and 7 bases lay outside the gene matches. CDR3 length: 16 residues.

The chain joins TRBV7-3 to TRBJ2-3, with TRBD2 matching over 15 bases. The CDR3 has 16 amino acids. Germline V gene data show CDR1 as SGHTA and CDR2 as FQGTGA. The V segment lost 5 bases and the J segment 5 bases; nucleotides outside the gene matches: 5. CDR3 DNA sequence: TGTGCCAGCAGCCTGGGACTAGCGGGGGGCCGAGATACGCAGTATTTT. It encodes CASSLGLAGGRDTQYF.

This clone was recorded only once. The chain joins TRBV7-2 to TRBJ1-3; 7 positions match TRBD1. V was clipped by 5 bases and J by 9 bases; unmatched bases: 4. Per the germline V gene, CDR1 is SGHTA and CDR2 is FQGNSA. The CDR3 consists of 12 residues. CDR3 bases: TGTGCCAGCAGCCCCTCAGGGGGCACCATATATTTT. This translates into CASSPSGGTIYF.

V is TRBV7-3 and J is TRBJ2-3; 10 bases match TRBD2. CDR1 and CDR2 from the germline V gene are SGHTA and FQGTGA. The V gene end was trimmed by 5 bases and the J gene end by 0 bases; junction bases not matched to a gene: 11. The CDR3 extends over 18 amino acids. The CDR3, as DNA: TGTGCCAGCAGCCCAGCAGGTTATAGCGGGGGGAGCACAGATACGCAGTATTTT. It specifies CASSPAGYSGGSTDTQYF.

The chain is built from TRBV9 and TRBJ2-7; D is ambiguous. V was trimmed by 3 bases and J by 2 bases, leaving 3 bases between them. Germline CDR1 is SGDLS and CDR2 is YYNGEE. This CDR3 has 11 amino acids. DNA of the CDR3: TGTGCCAGCAGCGACACCTACGAGCAGTACTTC. Encoded protein: CASSDTYEQYF.

The chain links TRBV27 to TRBJ1-6; TRBD1 matches 7 bases. Germline CDR1 reads MNHEY; CDR2 reads SMNVEV (reference sequence). V was pared by 6 bases and J by 4 bases, with 6 bases of the junction left unmatched. The CDR3 is 15 residues long. Written as DNA, the CDR3 is TGTGCCAGCAGACAGTGGACAGGATATAATTCACCCCTCCACTTT. Amino acids: CASRQWTGYNSPLHF.

V gene TRBV2 combines with J gene TRBJ1-5, with 7 bases aligning to TRBD1. V shed 0 bases and J 2 bases; nucleotides not matched to a gene: 7. Looked up from germline, CDR1 is SNHLY and CDR2 is FYNNEI. The CDR3 length is 17 residues. In DNA form, the CDR3 reads TGTGCCAGCAGTGAAGCAATAGGGGGCGTGGGCAATCAGCCCCAGCATTTT. Amino acids: CASSEAIGGVGNQPQHF.

J is TRBJ2-5 and V is TRBV6-5; weak D call: TRBD1 (7 bases). The germline V gene has CDR1 MNHEY and CDR2 SVGAGI. The CDR3 spans 13 residues. Deletions cut 4 bases from V and 9 bases from J, with 15 bases between. CDR3 residues: CASSWEVRGPQYF. DNA for the CDR3: TGTGCCAGCAGTTGGGAGGTGAGGGGGCCCCAGTACTTC.

The gene calls are TRBV18 and TRBJ2-5, with D possibly being TRBD2 (5 bases). Between the trimmed V and J ends, which lost 4 bases and 1 base, there was a span of 13 bases. Germline assignment: CDR1 KGHSH and CDR2 LQKENI. CDR3 length: 15 residues. CDR3 sequence (DNA): TGTGCCAGCTCACGGATTAGGACTGCCCAAGAGACCCAGTACTTC. As protein: CASSRIRTAQETQYF. The full variable domain, completed using reference TRBV18 and TRBJ2-5, is NAGVMQNPRHLVRRRGQEARLRCSPMKGHSHVYWYRQLPEEGLKFMVYLQKENIIDESGMPKERFSAEFPKEGPSILRIQQVVRGDSAAYFCASSRIRTAQETQYFGPGTRLLVL.

The table lists this clone with a count of one. The gene calls are TRBV5-1 and TRBJ2-2; D might be TRBD1 (5 bases). V gave up 2 bases and J gave up 0 bases, with 14 bases separating them. This CDR3 comprises 17 residues. The V gene's germline CDR1 is SGHRS and CDR2 YFSETQ. The CDR3 loop is CASSFLSTVSNTGELFF. Here the CDR3 DNA reads TGCGCCAGCAGCTTCCTCTCGACAGTTTCGAACACCGGGGAGCTGTTTTTT.

This sequence joins TRBV11-1 and TRBJ1-2; tentative D call: TRBD1 (5 bases). Germline CDR1 and CDR2: SGHAT and FQDESV (reference sequence). This CDR3 region has 14 residues. V was pared by 0 bases and J by 4 bases, with 9 bases between. The CDR3 reads CASSLAPQGYGYTF. In DNA form, the CDR3 reads TGTGCCAGCAGCTTAGCGCCGCAGGGCTATGGCTACACCTTC.

This chain's CDR3 is CASSDGRVSTDTQYF. The CDR3 DNA reads as TGTGCCAGCAGTGACGGCAGGGTAAGCACAGATACGCAGTATTTT. The V call is TRBV6-1, the J call TRBJ2-3; maybe TRBD1 (5 bases). The germline CDR1 and CDR2 sequences are MNHNS and SASEGT. V lost 3 bases and J 0 bases, leaving 10 bases between the germline ends. This CDR3 comprises 15 residues.

The rearrangement joins TRBV3-1 (or the pseudogene TRBV3-2) to TRBJ2-3; a possible D gene is TRBD2 (5 bases). Per the germline V gene, CDR1 is LGHDT and CDR2 is YNNKEL (reference sequence). The CDR3 is 16 amino acids. The V gene lost 1 base and the J gene lost 2 bases, with 13 bases spanning the gap. CDR3 sequence reads: CASSQGGPKITDTQYF. The CDR3 DNA reads TGTGCCAGCAGCCAAGGCGGGCCAAAAATCACAGATACGCAGTATTTT.

This clone occurred once. This chain joins TRBV19 and TRBJ2-2; D call uncertain. This CDR3 contains 12 residues. Trimming removed 7 bases from V and 6 bases from J, with 9 bases in between. Germline V CDR1 and CDR2: LNHDA, SQIVND (reference sequence). The DNA of the CDR3 is TGTGCCAGTACCGCCCGGGCCGGGGAGCTGTTTTTT. This codes for CASTARAGELFF.

This clone was seen a single time. V gene TRBV21-1 combines with J gene TRBJ1-1; no DNA check was done on the table's D call, TRBD1. TRBV21-1 has pseudogene status. This CDR3 region has 14 residues. The CDR3 DNA sequence: TGTGCCAGCAGCCATCAGGGGACGAACACTGAAGCTTTCTTT. Its translation: CASSHQGTNTEAFF.